This record looks at one TCR beta chain sequence and its context. The entry originates in a study of blood T cell repertoires in COVID-19. Study in general: Samples taken during acute and convalescent COVID-19 were collected in the United States, Italy and Spain.

In the original analysis: Estimated nucleated cell counts came from reference gene primer amplification. TCRdb's table, derived via immunoSEQ multiplex PCR, lists solely in-frame clones and lacks some. V, J and clone size are those of that table, while D and trimming were read from the DNA. The sample consists of about 380,000 clones, about 85% of them appearing once. CDR1 is SGHNT and CDR2 is YYREEE in the germline V gene (reference sequence). The CDR3 length is 12 residues. With 4 bases removed from V and 9 bases from J, the gap between germline ends came to 13 bases. This receptor was obtained from a woman aged 18-29 years with acute or convalescent COVID-19. The sequenced sample was peripheral blood. The chain employs TRBV5-4 and TRBJ1-2; tentatively, D is TRBD1 (6 bases). The CDR3 protein is CASSPGGGRYTF. DNA of the CDR3: TGTGCCAGCAGCCCGGGGGGGGGCCGCTACACCTTC.